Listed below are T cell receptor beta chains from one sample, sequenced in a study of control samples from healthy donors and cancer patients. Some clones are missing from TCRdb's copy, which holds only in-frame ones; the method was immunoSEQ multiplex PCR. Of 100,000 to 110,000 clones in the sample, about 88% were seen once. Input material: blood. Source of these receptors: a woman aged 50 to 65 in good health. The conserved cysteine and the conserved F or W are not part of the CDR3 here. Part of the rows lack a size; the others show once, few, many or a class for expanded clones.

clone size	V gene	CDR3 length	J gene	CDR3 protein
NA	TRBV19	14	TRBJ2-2	ASVGSGGTNTGELF
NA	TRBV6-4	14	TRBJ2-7	ASRPLDRADFYEQY
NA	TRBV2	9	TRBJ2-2	ASKYTGELF
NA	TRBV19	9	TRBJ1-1	ASTGNTEAF
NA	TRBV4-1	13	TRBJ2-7	ASSPNRLDRYEQY
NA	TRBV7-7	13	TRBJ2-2	ASSFSAWDTGELF
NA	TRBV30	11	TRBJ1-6	AEERQPNSPLH
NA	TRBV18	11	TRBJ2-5	ASSPEIQETQY
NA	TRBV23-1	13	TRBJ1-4	ASSRTRGGNEKLF
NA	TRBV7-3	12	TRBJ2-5	ASSSVGATETQY
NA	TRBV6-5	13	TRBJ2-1	ASSRQGAVYNEQF
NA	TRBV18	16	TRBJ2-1	ASSPTGRAGGSYNEQF
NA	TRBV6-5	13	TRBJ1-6	ASSYSGTFDSPLH
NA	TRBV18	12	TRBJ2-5	ASSPDGRVETQY
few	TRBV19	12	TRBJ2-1	ASRQVLAGGKQF
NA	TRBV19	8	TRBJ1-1	ASSQGGTF
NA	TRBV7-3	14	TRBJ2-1	ASSLNSGPSYNEQF
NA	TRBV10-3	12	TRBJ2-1	AISSGSPYNEQF
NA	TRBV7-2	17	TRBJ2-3	ASSPLVGTSGRSSNTQY
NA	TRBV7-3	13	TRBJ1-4	ASSEGAGGGEKLF
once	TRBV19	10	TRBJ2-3	ASSAGLAGTD
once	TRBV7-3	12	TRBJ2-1	ASSLSGGNNEQF
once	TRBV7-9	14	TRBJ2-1	ASSAPYLRRMNEQF
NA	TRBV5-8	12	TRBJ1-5	ASSLATHDQPQH
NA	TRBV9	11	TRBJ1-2	ASLGPQGYGYT
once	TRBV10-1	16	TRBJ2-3	ASSRGTGAANYTDTQY
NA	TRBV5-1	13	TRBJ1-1	ASSRGQGGGTEAF
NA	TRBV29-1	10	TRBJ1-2	SVEPGQGGYT
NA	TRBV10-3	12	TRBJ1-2	AISDQGNDYGYT
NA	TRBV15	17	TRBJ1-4	ATSRDGAGQGALNEKLF
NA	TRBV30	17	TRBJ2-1	AWSVLIAGGPSTYNEQF
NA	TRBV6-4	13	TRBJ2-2	ASSASGGDTGELF
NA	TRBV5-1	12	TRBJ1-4	ASSLHTGNEKLF
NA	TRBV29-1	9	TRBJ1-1	SVFRGTEAF
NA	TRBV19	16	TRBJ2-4	ASSIGAGGPGDKNIQY
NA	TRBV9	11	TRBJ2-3	ASSGSGEDTQY
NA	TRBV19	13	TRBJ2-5	ASSILAGVRETQY
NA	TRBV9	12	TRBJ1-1	ASSVAGFRTEAF
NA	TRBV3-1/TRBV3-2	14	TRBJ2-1	ASSHLTGGRRNEQF
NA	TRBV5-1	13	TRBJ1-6	ASSWKTGGNSPLH
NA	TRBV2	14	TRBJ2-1	ASSGIGGRKGNEQF
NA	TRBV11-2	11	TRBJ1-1	ASSLLYNTEAF
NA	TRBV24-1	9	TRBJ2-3	ATSETTTQY
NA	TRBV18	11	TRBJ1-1	ASSPSGNTEAF
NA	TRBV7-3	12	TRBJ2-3	ASSLRYRTDTQY
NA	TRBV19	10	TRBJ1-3	ASSNTGNTIY
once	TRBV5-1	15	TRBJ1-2	ASSLTPGPATGDGYT
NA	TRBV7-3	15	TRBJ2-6	ASSLWPGSSGANVLT
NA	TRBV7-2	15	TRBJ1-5	ASSLAVGGALLQPQH
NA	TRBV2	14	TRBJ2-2	ASKGGLAIDTGELF
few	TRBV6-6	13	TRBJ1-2	ASRLQGPRDYGYT
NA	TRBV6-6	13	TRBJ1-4	ASSLGGQGREKLF
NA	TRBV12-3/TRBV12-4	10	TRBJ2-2	ASSQSAGELF
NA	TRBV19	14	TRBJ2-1	ASSQQKLAGMVEQF